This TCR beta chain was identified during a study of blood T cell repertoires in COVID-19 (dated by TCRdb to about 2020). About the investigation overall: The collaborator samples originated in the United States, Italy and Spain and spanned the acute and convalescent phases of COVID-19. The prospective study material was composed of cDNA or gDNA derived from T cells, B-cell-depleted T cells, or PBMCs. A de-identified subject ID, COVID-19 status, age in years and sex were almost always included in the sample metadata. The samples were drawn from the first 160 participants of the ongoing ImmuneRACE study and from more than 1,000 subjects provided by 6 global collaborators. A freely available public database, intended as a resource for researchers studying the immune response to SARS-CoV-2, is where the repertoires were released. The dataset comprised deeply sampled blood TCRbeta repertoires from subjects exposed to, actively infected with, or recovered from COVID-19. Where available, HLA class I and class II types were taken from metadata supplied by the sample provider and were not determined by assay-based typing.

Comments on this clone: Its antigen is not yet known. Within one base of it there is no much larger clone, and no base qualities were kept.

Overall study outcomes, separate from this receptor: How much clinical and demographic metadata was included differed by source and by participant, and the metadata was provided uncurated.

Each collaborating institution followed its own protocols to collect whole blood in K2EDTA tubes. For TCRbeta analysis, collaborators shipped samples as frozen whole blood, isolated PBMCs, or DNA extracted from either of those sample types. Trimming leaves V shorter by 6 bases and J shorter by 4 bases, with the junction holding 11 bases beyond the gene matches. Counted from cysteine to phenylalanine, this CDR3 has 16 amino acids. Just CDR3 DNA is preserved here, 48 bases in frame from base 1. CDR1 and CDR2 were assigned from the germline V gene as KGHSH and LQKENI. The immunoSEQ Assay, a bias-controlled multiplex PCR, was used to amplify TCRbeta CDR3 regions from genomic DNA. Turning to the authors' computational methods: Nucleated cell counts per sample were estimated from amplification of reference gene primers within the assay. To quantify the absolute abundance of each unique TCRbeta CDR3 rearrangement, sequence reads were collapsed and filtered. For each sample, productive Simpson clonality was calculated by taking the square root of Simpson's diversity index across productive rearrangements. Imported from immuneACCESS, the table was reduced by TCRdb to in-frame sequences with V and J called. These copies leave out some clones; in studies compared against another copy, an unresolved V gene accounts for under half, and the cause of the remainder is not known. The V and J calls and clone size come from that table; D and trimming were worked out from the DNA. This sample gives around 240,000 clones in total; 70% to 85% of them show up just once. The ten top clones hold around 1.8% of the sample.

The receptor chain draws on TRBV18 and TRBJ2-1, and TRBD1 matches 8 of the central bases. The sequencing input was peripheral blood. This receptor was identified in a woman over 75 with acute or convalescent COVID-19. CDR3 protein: CASSLDRGDLYNEQFF. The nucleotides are TGTGCCAGCTCCCTCGACAGGGGTGATCTGTACAATGAGCAGTTCTTC.